Each of the 15 T cell receptor beta chains below was sequenced from the same sample in a study of blood T cells in healthy people across ages. Primers used in a second PCR of about 6 to 12 cycles were a sample-barcoded 5' primer and a J-beta primer mix. TCRdb analysed the 5' RACE reads with MiXCR anew, one entry per CDR3 protein. Of hundreds of thousands of distinct CDR3 sequences listed, approximately 29% are singletons. The material sequenced was blood. The receptors were sampled from an elderly woman in good health.

The chain couples TRBV5-4 to TRBJ2-5; D gene uncertain. This CDR3 has 13 residues. The germline gives CDR1 SGHNT, CDR2 YYREEE (reference sequence). Trimming left V 10 bases short and J 3 bases short, with 16 bases between. The CDR3 nucleotides read TGTGCCTCGCAGGTTTCTCCAGAAGAGACCCAGTACTTC. The encoded protein is CASQVSPEETQYF.

A word on this clonotype: Mismatch with germline at one junction end may stem from a read error. J is TRBJ2-4 and V is TRBV12-3 or TRBV12-4, with TRBD1 identical over 7 bases. TRBJ2-7 matches the DNA end more closely, so the J call is doubtful. CDR3 length equals 13 residues. This CDR3 reads CAGSSTGNYEQYF. The DNA of the CDR3 is TGTGCCGGCAGTTCGACAGGGAACTACGAGCAGTACTTC.

The sample holds many counts of this clonotype. This chain uses TRBV4-2 with TRBJ2-1, with 7 positions matching TRBD2. The CDR3 contains 17 residues. CDR1 LGHNA and CDR2 YNFKEQ come from the germline V gene. Unmatched junction bases numbered 5, after V lost 0 bases and J lost 0 bases. CDR3 coding DNA: TGTGCCAGCAGCCAAGACGCGCTAGCGGCCTCCTACAATGAGCAGTTCTTC. Amino acids: CASSQDALAASYNEQFF.

On this clonotype: This could be a read error, since a much larger clone is one nucleotide away. The chain employs TRBV28 and TRBJ1-2; D remains unclear. This CDR3 spans 14 amino acids. Per the germline V gene, CDR1 is MDHEN and CDR2 is SYDVKM. Trimming pared 4 bases from V and 6 bases from J, leaving 15 bases between. As DNA, the CDR3 is TGTGCCAGCAGTTCACTGCCGGCAGGCGATGGCTACACCTTC. Translating it yields CASSSLPAGDGYTF.

Concerning this clonotype itself: This could be a read error, since a much larger clone is one nucleotide away. V gene TRBV25-1 combines with J gene TRBJ2-5; the D call may be TRBD1 or TRBD2 (6 bases each). The tail of the sequence fits TRBJ2-7 better, so the J call may be wrong. Per germline, CDR1 MGHDK and CDR2 SYGVNS. This CDR3 region has 15 residues. CDR3: CASSEWGAGLDEQYF. The CDR3 nucleotides read TGTGCCAGCAGTGAATGGGGGGCAGGGTTAGACGAGCAGTACTTC.

This clonotype was seen repeatedly, ten times or more. The chain uses TRBV11-2 and TRBJ2-7, with D tentatively TRBD2 (5 bases). CDR1 and CDR2 from the germline V gene are SGHAT and FQNNGV. The CDR3 has 17 residues. With 0 bases removed from V and 0 bases from J, the gap between germline ends came to 15 bases. The CDR3 DNA sequence: TGTGCCAGCAGCTTAGAAATCCGAGCGGCCAGCTCCTACGAGCAGTACTTC. Protein sequence: CASSLEIRAASSYEQYF.

Details on this clonotype: A much larger clonotype is one base distant, so this may be a read error. V and J are TRBV24-1 and TRBJ2-1; TRBD1 aligns across 8 bases. The germline V gene has CDR1 KGHDR and CDR2 SFDVKD. CDR3 size: 15 residues. The J segment lost 10 bases and the V segment lost 3 bases, leaving 10 bases of the junction unmatched. CDR3 DNA sequence: TGTGCCACCAGTGATCCCGGGACAGGAACCTACGAGCAGTTCTTC. Translating gives CATSDPGTGTYEQFF.

This clonotype was observed at least ten times. The gene calls are TRBV9 and TRBJ2-5, with unresolved D. This CDR3 is built from 14 residues. From germline, CDR1 is SGDLS and CDR2 YYNGEE. The V end was cut by 0 bases, the J end by 2 bases, with 8 bases between. DNA of the CDR3: TGTGCCAGCAGCGTAGGCTCAGGTCAAGAGACCCAGTACTTC. Encoded protein: CASSVGSGQETQYF.

The rearrangement joins TRBV3-1 to TRBJ2-3, with TRBD2 matching 10 bases. With V trimmed by 1 base and J by 2 bases, 6 bases remained unmatched. Germline V gene data show CDR1 as LGHDT and CDR2 as YNNKEL (reference sequence). The CDR3 spans 17 residues. CDR3 in DNA: TGTGCCAGCAGCCAAGTTGGGAGCGGGGGGGCCACAGATACGCAGTATTTT. This sequence encodes CASSQVGSGGATDTQYF.

The chain combines TRBV5-1 with TRBJ2-7; 9 nucleotides line up with TRBD1. The CDR3 consists of 14 residues. After removal of 4 bases from V and 5 bases from J, the junction contained 7 bases not matched to a gene. Germline-derived CDR1 and CDR2 are SGHRS and YFSETQ. CDR3 bases: TGCGCCAGCAGCAAAGGACAGGGGACGAACGAGCAGTACTTC. It encodes CASSKGQGTNEQYF.

This chain connects TRBV9 to TRBJ2-7; D not resolved. Germline lookup yields CDR1 SGDLS and CDR2 YYNGEE. The V end lost 0 bases, the J end lost 6 bases, and 4 bases lay between the germline ends. CDR3 length: 11 amino acids. The CDR3 nucleotides read TGTGCCAGCAGCGTAGGAATCGAGCAGTACTTC. The encoded protein is CASSVGIEQYF.

Comments on this clonotype: This may be a read error: a much more frequent sequence differs by one nucleotide. The conserved phenylalanine or tryptophan normally closing the CDR3 is absent here, so this likely arose from a read error. CDR3 region: CSATTSLGETQYV. The CDR3 coding sequence is TGCAGTGCTACCACCTCATTAGGGGAGACCCAGTACGTC. The gene calls are TRBV20-1 and TRBJ2-5; unclear D gene. Germline loops: CDR1 DFQATT, CDR2 SNEGSKA (reference sequence). Trimming left V 4 bases short and J 5 bases short, with 14 bases between. The CDR3 has 13 residues.

This clonotype was seen ten or more times. CDR3 coding DNA: TGTGCCAGCAGCTTCTTAGACGAGCAGTACTTC. Its translation is CASSFLDEQYF. This chain uses TRBV5-8 with TRBJ2-7; no definite D call. Deletions cut 2 bases from V and 5 bases from J, with 5 bases between. CDR1 and CDR2 from the germline V gene are SGHTS and YDEGEE. The CDR3 consists of 11 residues.

Many counts were recorded for this clonotype. The rearrangement joins TRBV4-1 to TRBJ1-5, with 7 positions matching TRBD1. J gave up 1 base and V 3 bases, and 9 bases lay outside the gene matches. The CDR3 runs to 17 residues. Per the germline V gene, CDR1 is MGHRA and CDR2 is YSYEKL. The CDR3 protein is CASSQDGTALSNQPQHF. CDR3 bases: TGCGCCAGCAGCCAGGACGGGACAGCATTAAGCAATCAGCCCCAGCATTTT.

This clonotype was seen a few times. CDR3 sequence (DNA): TGCAGCGTTGATGCGTCGGGGTTATCTACGGGCGAGCAGTACTTC. Encoded protein: CSVDASGLSTGEQYF. This rearrangement joins TRBV29-1 to TRBJ2-7; D might be TRBD2 (5 bases). Trimming pared 3 bases from V and 6 bases from J, leaving 21 bases between. Germline V gene data show CDR1 as SQVTM and CDR2 as ANQGSEA. The CDR3 has 15 amino acids.